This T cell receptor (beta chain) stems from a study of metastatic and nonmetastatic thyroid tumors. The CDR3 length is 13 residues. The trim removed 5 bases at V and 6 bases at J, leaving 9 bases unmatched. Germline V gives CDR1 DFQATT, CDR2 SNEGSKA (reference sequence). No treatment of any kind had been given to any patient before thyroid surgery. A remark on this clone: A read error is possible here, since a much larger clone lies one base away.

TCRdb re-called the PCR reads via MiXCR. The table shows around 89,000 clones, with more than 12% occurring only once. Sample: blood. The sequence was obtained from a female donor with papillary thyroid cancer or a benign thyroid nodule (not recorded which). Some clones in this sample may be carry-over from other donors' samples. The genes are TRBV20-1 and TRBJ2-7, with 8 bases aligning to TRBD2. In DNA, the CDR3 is TGCAGTGCTGAAACTAGCGGTTCAATCGAGCAGTACTTC. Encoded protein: CSAETSGSIEQYF.